These 10 T cell receptor beta chains were sequenced from one sample in a study of response to subunit inactivated influenza vaccine. From the RT-PCR reads, TCRdb called clonotypes with MiXCR, one entry per CDR3 protein. The sample lists about 240,000 distinct CDR3 sequences, more than 9% seen once, with about 7.8% in the top ten. Sequenced here: non-naive T cells sorted from PBMCs, sampled roughly 2 weeks before vaccination. All receptors come from a man aged 50 to 60 who received an inactivated influenza vaccine.

This chain joins TRBV12-3 or TRBV12-4 and TRBJ2-1, with 8 nucleotides matching TRBD2. The CDR3 totals 14 residues. The J segment lost 7 bases and the V segment lost 10 bases, leaving 12 bases of the junction unmatched. In DNA form, the CDR3 reads TGTGCCACCGCGCTGGGACTAGAGAAAAATGAGCAGTTCTTC. Translating gives CATALGLEKNEQFF.

The chain uses TRBV20-1 and TRBJ2-1; D unresolved. Deletions cut 7 bases from V and 9 bases from J, with 19 bases between. Per germline, CDR1 DFQATT and CDR2 SNEGSKA (reference sequence). The CDR3 runs to 13 residues. CDR3: CSVPRPGAVEQFF. The CDR3 DNA reads TGCAGTGTCCCGAGACCGGGCGCGGTTGAGCAGTTCTTC.

This clonotype was recorded at least ten times. The chain couples TRBV4-1 to TRBJ2-7; 11 bases map to TRBD2. The V gene's germline CDR1 is MGHRA and CDR2 YSYEKL. The length of the CDR3 is 17 residues. V was pared by 2 bases and J by 3 bases, with 9 bases of the junction left unmatched. CDR3 coding DNA: TGCGCCAGCAGCCAAAATAGCGGGGGGGCCTTTTTCTACGAGCAGTACTTC. It translates to CASSQNSGGAFFYEQYF.

This clonotype was counted at least ten times. The chain couples TRBV27 to TRBJ1-6; D uncertain. Germline lookup yields CDR1 MNHEY and CDR2 SMNVEV (reference sequence). Trimming removed 3 bases from V and 7 bases from J, with 10 bases in between. This CDR3 spans 14 amino acids. The CDR3 DNA follows: TGTGCCAGCAGTTTGTCCATGGGCAATTCACCCCTCCACTTT. It specifies CASSLSMGNSPLHF.

V is TRBV5-1 and J is TRBJ2-1, with D tentatively TRBD2 (7 bases). Between the trimmed V and J ends, which lost 5 bases and 4 bases, there was a span of 13 bases. The CDR3 is 14 residues long. CDR1 is SGHRS and CDR2 is YFSETQ in the germline V gene. This CDR3 is CASRGGQVYNEQFF. The CDR3 DNA sequence: TGCGCCAGCAGGGGGGGGCAGGTTTACAATGAGCAGTTCTTC.

This clonotype has at least ten counts. The chain recombines TRBV7-2 with TRBJ2-3, with 12 bases lining up with TRBD2. The junction had 7 bases not matched to a gene; V was cut back by 8 bases and J by 4 bases. The germline V gene encodes CDR1 SGHTA and CDR2 FQGNSA. This CDR3 is 15 amino acids long. The CDR3 DNA is TGTGCCAGCGGGCTAGCGGGAGGGGGGGCAGATACGCAGTATTTT. This translates into CASGLAGGGADTQYF.

The chain carries TRBV5-5 and TRBJ1-4, with unresolved D. Germline loops: CDR1 SGHKS, CDR2 YYEKEE (reference sequence). Trimming pared 4 bases from V and 7 bases from J, leaving 20 bases between. The CDR3 consists of 16 residues. The CDR3 coding sequence is TGTGCCAGCAGCCCGTTTGCCCAGCCGGAGGGTGAAAAACTGTTTTTT. Translating it yields CASSPFAQPEGEKLFF.

This clonotype was observed a few times. The V and J genes are TRBV11-3 and TRBJ2-6; D is undetermined. Germline CDR1 reads SGHNT; CDR2 reads YENEEA. The CDR3 runs 16 residues. V was cut by 4 bases and J by 0 bases, with 10 bases left in between. The CDR3 region is CASSSRSRSGANVLTF. The DNA for the CDR3 is TGTGCCAGCAGCTCTCGTTCCCGCTCTGGGGCCAACGTCCTGACTTTC. Full variable domain (remainder filled in from reference TRBV11-3 and TRBJ2-6): EAGVVQSPRYKIIEKKQPVAFWCNPISGHNTLYWYLQNLGQGPELLIRYENEEAVDDSQLPKDRFSAERLKGVDSTLKIQPAELGDSAVYLCASSSRSRSGANVLTFGAGSRLTVL.

In this sample, this clonotype turned up many times. The V and J genes are TRBV20-1 and TRBJ2-1, with 7 positions matching TRBD1. The CDR3 runs to 13 residues. Germline V lookup: CDR1 DFQATT, CDR2 SNEGSKA (reference sequence). The trim removed 3 bases at V and 9 bases at J, leaving 8 bases unmatched. The CDR3 loop is CSASYTGDGEQFF. Here the CDR3 DNA reads TGCAGTGCTAGTTATACAGGGGACGGTGAGCAGTTCTTC.

With respect to this clonotype: One junction end disagrees with the germline gene, perhaps due to a read error. The chain carries TRBV20-1 and TRBJ1-5; D may be TRBD1 (6 bases). Looked up from germline, CDR1 is DFQATT and CDR2 is SNEGSKA (reference sequence). The CDR3 extends over 14 amino acids. The CDR3 loop reads CSASGQTSNHPQHF. CDR3 in DNA: TGCAGTGCTAGCGGACAGACAAGCAATCACCCCCAGCATTTT.